This TCR beta chain comes out of a study of cytomegalovirus exposure and HLA in healthy donors. Overall study findings and caveats: Specificity for CMV antigens was confirmed in vitro for a few of the CMV-associated chains. Later, TCR association rates were found to vary by HLA locus, highest for DRB1 and lowest for HLA-C.

The CDR3 contains 12 residues. Germline V CDR1 and CDR2: MNHEY, SVGAGI. The germline V and J ends were trimmed by 5 bases and 14 bases, with 18 bases remaining between them. Amplification used 60 Vbeta primers and 13 Jbeta primers. The table came from immunoSEQ multiplex PCR; TCRdb's copy has only in-frame clones and leaves some out. Of 120,000 or so clones in the sample, 75% to 85% were seen once. Worth noting for this clone: Its antigen is not known.

This receptor was taken from a woman aged 50 to 60 in good health and CMV-seropositive. This chain joins TRBV6-5 and TRBJ1-1; maybe TRBD1 (6 bases). Source material: PBMCs. The DNA of the CDR3 is TGTGCCAGCAGTGACCGACAGGATCGAGGCTTCTTT. The encoded protein is CASSDRQDRGFF.